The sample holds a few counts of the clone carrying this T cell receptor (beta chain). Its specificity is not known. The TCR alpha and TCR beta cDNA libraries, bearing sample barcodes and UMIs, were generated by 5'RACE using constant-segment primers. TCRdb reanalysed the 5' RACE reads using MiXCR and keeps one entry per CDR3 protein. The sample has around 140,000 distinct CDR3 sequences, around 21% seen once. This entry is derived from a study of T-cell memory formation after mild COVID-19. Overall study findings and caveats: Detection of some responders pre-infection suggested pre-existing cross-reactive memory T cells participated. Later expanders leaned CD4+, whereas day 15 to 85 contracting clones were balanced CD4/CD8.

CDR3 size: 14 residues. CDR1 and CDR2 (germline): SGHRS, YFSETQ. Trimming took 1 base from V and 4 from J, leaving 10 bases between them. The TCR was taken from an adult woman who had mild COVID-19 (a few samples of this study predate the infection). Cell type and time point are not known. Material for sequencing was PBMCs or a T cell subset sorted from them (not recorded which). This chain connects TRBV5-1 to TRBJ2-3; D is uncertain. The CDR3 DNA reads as TGCGCCAGCAGCTTGAGCCTTGCCGCAGATACGCAGTATTTT. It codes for CASSLSLAADTQYF. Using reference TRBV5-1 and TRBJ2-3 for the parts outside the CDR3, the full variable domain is KAGVTQTPRYLIKTRGQQVTLSCSPISGHRSVSWYQQTPGQGLQFLFEYFSETQRNKGNFPGRFSGRQFSNSRSEMNVSTLELGDSALYLCASSLSLAADTQYFGPGTRLTVL.